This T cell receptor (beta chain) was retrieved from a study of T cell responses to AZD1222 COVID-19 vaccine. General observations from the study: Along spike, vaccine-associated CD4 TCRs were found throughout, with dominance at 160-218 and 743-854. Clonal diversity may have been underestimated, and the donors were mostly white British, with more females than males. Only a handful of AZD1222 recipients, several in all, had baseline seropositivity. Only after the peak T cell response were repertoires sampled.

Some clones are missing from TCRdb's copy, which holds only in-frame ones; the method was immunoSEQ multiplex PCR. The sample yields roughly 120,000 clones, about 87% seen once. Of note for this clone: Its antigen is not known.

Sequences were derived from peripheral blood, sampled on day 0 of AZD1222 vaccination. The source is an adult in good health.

CDR3 nucleotides: TGTGCCAGCAGTTTAGTCTCTGGAAACACCATATATTTT. Translation: CASSLVSGNTIYF. The chain joins TRBV12-3 or TRBV12-4 to TRBJ1-3; no firm D call. The CDR3 totals 13 residues. Deletions cut 1 base from V and 0 bases from J, with 1 base between.